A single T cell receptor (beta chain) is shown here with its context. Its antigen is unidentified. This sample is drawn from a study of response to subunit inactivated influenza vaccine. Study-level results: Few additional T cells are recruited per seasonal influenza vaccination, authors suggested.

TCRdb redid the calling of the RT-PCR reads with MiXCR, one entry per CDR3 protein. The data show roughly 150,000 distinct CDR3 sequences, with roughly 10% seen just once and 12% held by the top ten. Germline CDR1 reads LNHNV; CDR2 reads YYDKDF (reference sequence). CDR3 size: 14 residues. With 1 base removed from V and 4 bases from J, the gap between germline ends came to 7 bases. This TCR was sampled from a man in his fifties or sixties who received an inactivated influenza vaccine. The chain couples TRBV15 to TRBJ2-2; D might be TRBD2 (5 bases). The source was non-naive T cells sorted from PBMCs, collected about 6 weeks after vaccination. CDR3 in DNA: TGTGCCACCAGCAGAGGGGAGAGCACCGGGGAGCTGTTTTTT. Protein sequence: CATSRGESTGELFF.